Shown below are 8 T cell receptor beta chains from a single sample sequenced in a study of CD8 T cells in Susac syndrome. Random hexamers were used to reverse transcribe an amount of about 0.5 to 1 ug RNA. Using its own MiXCR run on the immunoSEQ multiplex PCR reads, TCRdb lists one record per CDR3 protein. The sample records 120,000 or so distinct CDR3 sequences, around 95% being singletons. The sequenced sample consisted of CD4+ T cells from PBMCs. These receptors were obtained from a human donor in good health.

V usage is TRBV27 and J usage is TRBJ2-1; maybe TRBD1 (5 bases). CDR3 length: 15 residues. Trimming pared 4 bases from V and 3 bases from J, leaving 13 bases between. CDR1 is MNHEY, CDR2 SMNVEV, per germline (reference sequence). The CDR3 protein is CASSSSKTVYNEQFF. The CDR3 bases are TGTGCCAGCAGTTCTTCCAAGACAGTCTACAATGAGCAGTTCTTC.

This chain joins TRBV30 and TRBJ2-3; possible D gene TRBD2, 7 bases. The V and J ends lost 2 bases and 4 bases respectively, with 31 bases between them. There are 20 residues in the CDR3. Germline-derived CDR1 and CDR2 are GTSNPN and SVGIG (reference sequence). DNA for the CDR3: TGTGCCTGGAGTACACGGACAAGGGAGGTGGGGGGGCCGCGCGCAGATACGCAGTATTTT. Residues: CAWSTRTREVGGPRADTQYF.

CDR3 in amino acids: CASSYGPGGTGELFF. CDR3 sequence (DNA): TGTGCCAGCAGTTACGGGCCGGGAGGCACCGGGGAGCTGTTTTTT. This chain uses TRBV6-6 with TRBJ2-2; 7 bases fit TRBD2. V shed 2 bases, J shed 4 bases, and the junction held 4 bases outside the gene matches. The CDR3 contains 15 residues. Germline assignment: CDR1 MNHNY and CDR2 SVGAGI (reference sequence).

The rearrangement uses TRBV7-2 and TRBJ1-5; weak D call: TRBD1 (5 bases). Between the trimmed V and J ends, which lost 3 bases and 7 bases, there was a span of 13 bases. This CDR3 comprises 14 residues. The germline gives CDR1 SGHTA, CDR2 FQGNSA. The CDR3 is CASSFSRDEQPQHF. The CDR3 region has the DNA TGTGCCAGCAGCTTTTCCCGGGACGAACAGCCCCAGCATTTT.

The chain couples TRBV3-1 to TRBJ1-1; D is unclear. CDR1 is LGHDT and CDR2 is YNNKEL in the germline V gene (reference sequence). The ends were cut back, 4 bases at V and 6 bases at J, with 12 bases in the middle. The CDR3 is 13 residues long. The chain's CDR3 is CASSLAESAEAFF. CDR3 in DNA: TGTGCCAGCAGCCTGGCTGAGTCTGCTGAAGCTTTCTTT.

This chain connects TRBV3-1 to TRBJ1-1; TRBD1 might be the D (5 bases). The CDR3 totals 14 residues. CDR1 and CDR2 from the germline V gene are LGHDT and YNNKEL (reference sequence). The germline V and J ends were trimmed by 0 bases and 7 bases, with 12 bases remaining between them. The CDR3 loop is CASSQDPGKNEAFF. For the CDR3, the DNA is TGTGCCAGCAGCCAAGATCCAGGGAAAAATGAAGCTTTCTTT.

J is TRBJ1-1 and V is TRBV20-1; 8 bases are a match to TRBD1. CDR1 is DFQATT, CDR2 SNEGSKA, per germline (reference sequence). With V trimmed by 6 bases and J by 5 bases, 5 bases remained unmatched. CDR3 size: 12 residues. For the CDR3, the DNA is TGCAGTGCGGCTGACAGGGGAACTGAAGCTTTCTTT. Protein sequence: CSAADRGTEAFF.

The chain employs TRBV20-1 and TRBJ2-5; the D is unclear. The CDR3 sequence is 12 residues long. CDR1 and CDR2 from the germline V gene are DFQATT and SNEGSKA (reference sequence). V was clipped by 3 bases and J by 4 bases, with 9 bases between them. DNA for the CDR3: TGCAGTGCTAGTGTGGGAATAGAGACCCAGTACTTC. Translating it yields CSASVGIETQYF.